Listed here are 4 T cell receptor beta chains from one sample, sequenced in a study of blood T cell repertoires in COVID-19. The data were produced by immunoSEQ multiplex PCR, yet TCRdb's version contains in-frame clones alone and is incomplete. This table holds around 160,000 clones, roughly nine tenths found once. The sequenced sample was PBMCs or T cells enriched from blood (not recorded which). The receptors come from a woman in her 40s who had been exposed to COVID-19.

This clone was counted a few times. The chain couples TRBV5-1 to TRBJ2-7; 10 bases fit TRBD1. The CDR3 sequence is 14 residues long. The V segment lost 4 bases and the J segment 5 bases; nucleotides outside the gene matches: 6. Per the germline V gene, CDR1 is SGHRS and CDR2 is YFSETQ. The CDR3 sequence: CASSARTGGDEQYF. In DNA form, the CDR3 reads TGCGCCAGCAGCGCCCGGACAGGGGGGGACGAGCAGTACTTC.

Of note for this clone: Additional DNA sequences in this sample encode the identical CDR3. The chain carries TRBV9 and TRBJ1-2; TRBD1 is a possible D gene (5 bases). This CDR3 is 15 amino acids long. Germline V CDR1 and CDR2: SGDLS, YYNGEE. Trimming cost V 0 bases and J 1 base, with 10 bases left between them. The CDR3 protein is CASSVEGQGNYGYTF. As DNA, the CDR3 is TGTGCCAGCAGCGTAGAGGGGCAGGGTAACTATGGCTACACCTTC.

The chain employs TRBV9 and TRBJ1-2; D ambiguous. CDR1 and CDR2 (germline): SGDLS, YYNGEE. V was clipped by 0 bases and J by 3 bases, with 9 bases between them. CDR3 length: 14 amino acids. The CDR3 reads CASSVGGGDYGYTF. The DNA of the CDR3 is TGTGCCAGCAGCGTAGGGGGAGGTGACTATGGCTACACCTTC.

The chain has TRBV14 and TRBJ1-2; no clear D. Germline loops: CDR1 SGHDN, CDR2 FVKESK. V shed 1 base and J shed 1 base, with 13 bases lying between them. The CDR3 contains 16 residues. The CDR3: CASSQVSPGLNYGYTF. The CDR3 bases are TGTGCCAGCAGCCAAGTATCCCCCGGACTTAACTATGGCTACACCTTC.